What follows describes a single T cell receptor beta chain. Germline CDR1 and CDR2: SGHAT and FQNNGV. CDR3 length equals 16 residues. V dropped 5 bases and J dropped 1 base, with 14 bases sitting between them. This entry comes from a study of blood T cell repertoires in COVID-19. Assay: immunoSEQ multiplex PCR; the TCRdb copy retains only in-frame clones and omits some. The sample shows about 220,000 clones, around 82% of them seen only once. This TCR was sampled from a woman in her forties or fifties who had been exposed to COVID-19. The sequencing input was PBMCs or T cells enriched from blood (not recorded which). J is TRBJ2-2 and V is TRBV11-2; TRBD1 is a possible D gene (8 bases). The CDR3, as DNA: TGTGCCAGCAGCCAAACAGGGGGGGTGAACACCGGGGAGCTGTTTTTT. Residues: CASSQTGGVNTGELFF.